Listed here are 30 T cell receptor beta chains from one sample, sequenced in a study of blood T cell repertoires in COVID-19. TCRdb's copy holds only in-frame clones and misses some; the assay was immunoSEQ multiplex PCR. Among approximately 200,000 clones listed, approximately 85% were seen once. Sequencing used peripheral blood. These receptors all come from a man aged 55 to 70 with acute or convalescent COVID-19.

CDR3 nucleotide sequence: TGTGCCAGCAGTGAGGGACAGGGGGCGCCTGGCTACACCTTC. Protein: CASSEGQGAPGYTF. The chain joins TRBV28 to TRBJ1-2; 12 bases align to TRBD1. Per the germline V gene, CDR1 is MDHEN and CDR2 is SYDVKM. There are 14 residues in the CDR3. Unmatched junction bases numbered 5, after V lost 5 bases and J lost 7 bases.

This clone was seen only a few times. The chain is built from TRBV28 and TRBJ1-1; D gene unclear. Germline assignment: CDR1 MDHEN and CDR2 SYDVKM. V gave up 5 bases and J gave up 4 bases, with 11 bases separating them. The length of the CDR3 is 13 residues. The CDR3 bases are TGTGCCAGCAGTGGAGGGTACAGCACTGAAGCTTTCTTT. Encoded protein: CASSGGYSTEAFF.

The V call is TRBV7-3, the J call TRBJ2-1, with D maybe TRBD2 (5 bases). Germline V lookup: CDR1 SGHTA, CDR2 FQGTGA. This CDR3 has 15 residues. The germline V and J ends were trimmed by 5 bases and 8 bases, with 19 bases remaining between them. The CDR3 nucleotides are TGTGCCAGCAGCCCATCTTCAGACCTCGGGGATGAGCAGTTCTTC. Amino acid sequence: CASSPSSDLGDEQFF.

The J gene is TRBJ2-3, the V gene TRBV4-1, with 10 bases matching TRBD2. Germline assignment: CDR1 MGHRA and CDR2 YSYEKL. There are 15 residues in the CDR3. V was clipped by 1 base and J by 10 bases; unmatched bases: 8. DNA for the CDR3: TGCGCCAGCAGCCAAGCCCAAGCGGGAGGGCCTGCGCAGTATTTT. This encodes CASSQAQAGGPAQYF.

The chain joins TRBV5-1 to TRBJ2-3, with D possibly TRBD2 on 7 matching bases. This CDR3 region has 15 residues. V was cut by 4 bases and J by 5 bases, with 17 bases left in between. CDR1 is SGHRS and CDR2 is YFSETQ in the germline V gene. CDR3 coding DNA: TGCGCCAGCAGCCCTCTTCTAGGGGGGGGAGATACGCAGTATTTT. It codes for CASSPLLGGGDTQYF.

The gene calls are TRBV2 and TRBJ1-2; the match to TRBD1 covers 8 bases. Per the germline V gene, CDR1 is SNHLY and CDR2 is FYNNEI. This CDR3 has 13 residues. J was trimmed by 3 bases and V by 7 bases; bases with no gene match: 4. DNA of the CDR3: TGTGCCAGCAAGACAGGGGATTACTATGGCTACACCTTC. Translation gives CASKTGDYYGYTF.

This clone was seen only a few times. The CDR3 here is CASRVTSGFSYEQYF. For the CDR3, the DNA is TGTGCCAGCAGGGTGACTAGCGGGTTCTCCTACGAGCAGTACTTC. The rearrangement joins TRBV28 to TRBJ2-7; 10 positions agree with TRBD2. There are 15 residues in the CDR3. The V gene's germline CDR1 is MDHEN and CDR2 SYDVKM. Trimming at V came to 6 bases and at J to 0 bases, leaving 5 bases not matched to a gene.

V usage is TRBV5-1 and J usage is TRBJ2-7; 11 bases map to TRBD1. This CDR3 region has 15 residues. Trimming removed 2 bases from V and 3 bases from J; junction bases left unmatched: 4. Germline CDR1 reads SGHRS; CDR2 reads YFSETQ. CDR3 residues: CASSFTDRGHYEQYF. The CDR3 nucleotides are TGCGCCAGCAGCTTTACGGACAGGGGGCACTACGAGCAGTACTTC.

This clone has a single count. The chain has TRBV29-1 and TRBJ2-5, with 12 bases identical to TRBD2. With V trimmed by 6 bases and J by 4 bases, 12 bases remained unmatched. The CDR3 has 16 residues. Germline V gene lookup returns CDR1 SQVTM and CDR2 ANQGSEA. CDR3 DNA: TGCAGCGTCGACGGACTAGCGGGAAAGGGAGGAGAGACCCAGTACTTC. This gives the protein CSVDGLAGKGGETQYF. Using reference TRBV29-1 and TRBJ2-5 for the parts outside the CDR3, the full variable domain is SAVISQKPSRDICQRGTSLTIQCQVDSQVTMMFWYRQQPGQSLTLIATANQGSEATYESGFVIDKFPISRPNLTFSTLTVSNMSPEDSSIYLCSVDGLAGKGGETQYFGPGTRLLVL.

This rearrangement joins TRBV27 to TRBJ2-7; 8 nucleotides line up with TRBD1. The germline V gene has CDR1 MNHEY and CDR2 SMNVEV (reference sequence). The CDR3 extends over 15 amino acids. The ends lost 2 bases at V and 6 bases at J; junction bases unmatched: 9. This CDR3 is CASSLMGQALGEQYF. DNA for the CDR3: TGTGCCAGCAGTTTAATGGGACAGGCCCTTGGCGAGCAGTACTTC.

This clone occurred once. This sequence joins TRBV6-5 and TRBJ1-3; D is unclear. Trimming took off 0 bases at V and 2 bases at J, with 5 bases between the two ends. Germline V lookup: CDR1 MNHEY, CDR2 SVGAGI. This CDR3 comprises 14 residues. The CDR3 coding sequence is TGTGCCAGCAGTTACTCGCGTCCTGGAAACACCATATATTTT. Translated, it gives CASSYSRPGNTIYF.

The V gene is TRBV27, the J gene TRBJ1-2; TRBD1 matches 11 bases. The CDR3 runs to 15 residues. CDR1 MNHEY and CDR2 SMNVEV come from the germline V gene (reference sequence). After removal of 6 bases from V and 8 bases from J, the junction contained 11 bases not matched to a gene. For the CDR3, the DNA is TGTGCCAGCAGACTTCCCGGGACAGGGGGTGGCGGCTACACCTTC. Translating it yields CASRLPGTGGGGYTF.

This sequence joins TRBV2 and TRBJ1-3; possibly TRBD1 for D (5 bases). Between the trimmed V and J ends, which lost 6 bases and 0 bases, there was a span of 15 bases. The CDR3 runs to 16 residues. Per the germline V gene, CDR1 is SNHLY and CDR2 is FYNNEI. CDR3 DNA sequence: TGTGCCAGCAGCCATAACCAGGGCCTCTCTGGAAACACCATATATTTT. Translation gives CASSHNQGLSGNTIYF. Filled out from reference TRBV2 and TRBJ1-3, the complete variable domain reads EPEVTQTPSHQVTQMGQEVILRCVPISNHLYFYWYRQILGQKVEFLVSFYNNEISEKSEIFDDQFSVERPDGSNFTLKIRSTKLEDSAMYFCASSHNQGLSGNTIYFGEGSWLTVV.

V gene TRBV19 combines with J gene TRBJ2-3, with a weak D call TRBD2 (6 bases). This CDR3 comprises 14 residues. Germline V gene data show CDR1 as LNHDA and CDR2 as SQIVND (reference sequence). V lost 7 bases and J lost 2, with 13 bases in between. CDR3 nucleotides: TGTGCCAGTAACATCGGAGGGACCACAGATACGCAGTATTTT. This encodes CASNIGGTTDTQYF.

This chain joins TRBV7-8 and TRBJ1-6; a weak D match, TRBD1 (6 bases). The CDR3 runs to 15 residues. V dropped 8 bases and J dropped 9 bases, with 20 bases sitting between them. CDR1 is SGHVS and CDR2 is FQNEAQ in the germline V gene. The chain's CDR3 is CASEAAGVRGSPLHF. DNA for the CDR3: TGTGCCAGCGAAGCGGCGGGAGTCAGGGGTTCACCCCTCCACTTT.

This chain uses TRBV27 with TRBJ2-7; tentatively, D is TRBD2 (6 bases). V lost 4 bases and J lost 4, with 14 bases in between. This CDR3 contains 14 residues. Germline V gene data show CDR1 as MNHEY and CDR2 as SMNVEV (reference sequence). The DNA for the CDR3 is TGTGCCAGCAGTTCAATAGGGACTGAATACGAGCAGTACTTC. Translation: CASSSIGTEYEQYF.

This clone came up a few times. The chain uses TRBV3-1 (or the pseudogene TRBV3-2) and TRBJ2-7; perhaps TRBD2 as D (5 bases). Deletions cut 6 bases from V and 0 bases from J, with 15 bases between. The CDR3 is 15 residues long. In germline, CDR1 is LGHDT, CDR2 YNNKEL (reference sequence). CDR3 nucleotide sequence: TGTGCCAGCAGTCGGCTACTAGGCGGCTCCTACGAGCAGTACTTC. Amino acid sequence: CASSRLLGGSYEQYF.

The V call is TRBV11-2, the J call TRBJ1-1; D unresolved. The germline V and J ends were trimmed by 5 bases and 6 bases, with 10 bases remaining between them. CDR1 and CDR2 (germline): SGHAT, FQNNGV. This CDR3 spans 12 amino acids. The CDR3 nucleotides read TGTGCCAGCAGCCCGAGCGGGGCTGAAGCTTTCTTT. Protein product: CASSPSGAEAFF.

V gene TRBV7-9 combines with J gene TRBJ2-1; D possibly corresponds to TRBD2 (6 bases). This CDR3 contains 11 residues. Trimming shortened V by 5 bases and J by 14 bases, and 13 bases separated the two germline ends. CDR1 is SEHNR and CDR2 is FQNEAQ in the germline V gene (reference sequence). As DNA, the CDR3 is TGTGCCAGCAGCCCCCTCTGGGAGGAGTTCTTC. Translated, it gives CASSPLWEEFF.

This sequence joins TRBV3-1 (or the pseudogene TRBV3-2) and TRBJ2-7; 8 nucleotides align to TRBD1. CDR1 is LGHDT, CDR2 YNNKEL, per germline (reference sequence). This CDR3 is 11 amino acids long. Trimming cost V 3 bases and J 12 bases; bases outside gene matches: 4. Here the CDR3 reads CASSHRDRLYF. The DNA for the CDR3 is TGTGCCAGCAGCCATAGGGACAGGCTGTACTTC.

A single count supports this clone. CDR3 loop: CASSLGLGGRNEQFF. CDR3 coding DNA: TGCGCCAGCAGCTTGGGGCTAGGGGGTAGGAATGAGCAGTTCTTC. V gene TRBV5-1 combines with J gene TRBJ2-1; a possible D gene is TRBD1 (6 bases). Germline-derived CDR1 and CDR2 are SGHRS and YFSETQ. Trimming stripped 0 bases from V and 7 bases from J, with 14 bases between. This CDR3 contains 15 residues.

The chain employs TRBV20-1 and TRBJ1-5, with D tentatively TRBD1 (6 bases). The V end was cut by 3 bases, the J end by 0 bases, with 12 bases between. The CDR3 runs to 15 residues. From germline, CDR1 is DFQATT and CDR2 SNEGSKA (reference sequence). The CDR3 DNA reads TGCAGTGCTAGTAGGGGGGGGAATAGCAATCAGCCCCAGCATTTT. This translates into CSASRGGNSNQPQHF.

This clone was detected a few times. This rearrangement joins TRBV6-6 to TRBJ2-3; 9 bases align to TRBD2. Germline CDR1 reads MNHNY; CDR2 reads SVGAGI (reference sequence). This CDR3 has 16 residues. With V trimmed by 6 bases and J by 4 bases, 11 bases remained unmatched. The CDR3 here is CASRYGRTSVSDTQYF. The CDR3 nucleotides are TGTGCCAGCAGGTACGGACGGACTAGCGTCTCAGATACGCAGTATTTT.

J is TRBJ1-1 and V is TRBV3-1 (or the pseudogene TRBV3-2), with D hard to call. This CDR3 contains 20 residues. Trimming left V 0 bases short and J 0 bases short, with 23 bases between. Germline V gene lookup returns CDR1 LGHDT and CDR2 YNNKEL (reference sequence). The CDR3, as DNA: TGTGCCAGCAGCCAAGAAAGGAATCGGAGGAGGGCGGGAATGAACACTGAAGCTTTCTTT. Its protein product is CASSQERNRRRAGMNTEAFF.

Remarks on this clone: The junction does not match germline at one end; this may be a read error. In DNA, the CDR3 is TGTGCTAGCAGCTTAAGGCTCGGCAGGGGAGGGCTAGAGGAGCAGTTCTTC. Translated: CASSLRLGRGGLEEQFF. J is TRBJ2-1 and V is TRBV7-7; tentative D call: TRBD2 (7 bases). Germline V gives CDR1 SSHAT, CDR2 FNYEAQ (reference sequence). The CDR3 length is 17 residues.

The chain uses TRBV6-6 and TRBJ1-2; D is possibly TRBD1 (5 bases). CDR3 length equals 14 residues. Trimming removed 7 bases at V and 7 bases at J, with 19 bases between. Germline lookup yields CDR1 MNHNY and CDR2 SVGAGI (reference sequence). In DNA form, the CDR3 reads TGTGCCAGCACCCTCCCCGACAGTAATAGTGGCTACACCTTC. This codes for CASTLPDSNSGYTF.

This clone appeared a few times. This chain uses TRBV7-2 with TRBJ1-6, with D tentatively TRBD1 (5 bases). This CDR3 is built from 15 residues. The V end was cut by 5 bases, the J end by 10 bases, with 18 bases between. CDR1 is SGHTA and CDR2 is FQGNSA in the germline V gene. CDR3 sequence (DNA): TGTGCCAGCAGCCCGTCGGGGGTTGGAAACTCACCCCTCCACTTT. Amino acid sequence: CASSPSGVGNSPLHF.

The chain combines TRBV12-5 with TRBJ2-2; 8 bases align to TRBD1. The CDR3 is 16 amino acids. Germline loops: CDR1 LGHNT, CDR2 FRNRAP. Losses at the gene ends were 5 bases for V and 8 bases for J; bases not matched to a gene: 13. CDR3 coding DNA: TGTGCTAGTGGTACCGGACAGGGTACGGTCAATGGGGAGCTGTTTTTT. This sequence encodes CASGTGQGTVNGELFF.

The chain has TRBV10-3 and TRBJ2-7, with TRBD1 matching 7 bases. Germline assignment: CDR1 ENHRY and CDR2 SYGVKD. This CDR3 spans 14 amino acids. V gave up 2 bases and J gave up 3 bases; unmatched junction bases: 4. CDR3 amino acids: CAISETGEGYEQYF. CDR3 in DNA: TGTGCCATCAGTGAGACAGGGGAAGGCTACGAGCAGTACTTC.

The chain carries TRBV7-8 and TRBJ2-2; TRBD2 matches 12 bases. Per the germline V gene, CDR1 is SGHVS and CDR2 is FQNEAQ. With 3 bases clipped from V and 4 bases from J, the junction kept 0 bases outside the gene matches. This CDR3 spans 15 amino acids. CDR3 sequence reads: CASSLGLAGTGELFF. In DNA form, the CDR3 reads TGTGCCAGCAGCTTGGGACTAGCGGGCACCGGGGAGCTGTTTTTT.